By frequency in the sample, the clone carrying this T cell receptor (beta chain) is medium-sized. Its specificity is unknown. The data were taken from a study of neurological immune-mediated disorders. General study findings and limits: There were no CDR3 amino acid sequences shared by expanded clones across subjects, a result suggesting private repertoires in all groups. When the repertoires were sorted by phylogenetic grouping, those of 18 of 34 multiple sclerosis patients ended up in one related-CDR3 cluster, a possible signature.

Unsorted libraries were generated from 2 million PBMCs. These cells had been stored in RNAlater at -80 C. cDNA synthesis was performed by 5'RACE with 10-nucleotide random UMIs. MiXCR, applied by TCRdb to the 5' RACE reads, yields one record per CDR3 protein. The profile shows under 75,000 distinct CDR3 sequences, more than 3% of them singletons. The trim removed 0 bases at V and 6 bases at J, leaving 7 bases unmatched. The CDR3 totals 15 residues. In germline, CDR1 is DFQATT, CDR2 SNEGSKA (reference sequence). J is TRBJ2-3 and V is TRBV20-1; 9 bases match TRBD2. The sequence came from a woman aged 55 to 70 with multiple sclerosis. The sequenced material came from PBMCs. CDR3 protein: CSARDSAGGPDTQYF. CDR3 coding DNA: TGCAGTGCTAGAGATTCTGCGGGGGGGCCGGATACGCAGTATTTT.